This T cell receptor (beta chain) derives from a study of multiple sclerosis patients with progressive multifocal leukoencephalopathy. This clone came up once. Its antigen is unidentified. Germline V CDR1 and CDR2: MNHNS, SASEGT. CDR3 length: 14 residues. Deletions cut 1 base from V and 8 bases from J, with 12 bases between. Each PCR contained spiked synthetic TR CDR3 controls spanning every V-J pairing. Sequencing was performed with immunoSEQ multiplex PCR; in TCRdb, only in-frame clones are kept and a portion is missing. In the table there are about 30,000 clones, 85% to 90% of which are singletons. Time point of the sample: 6 to 7 months of natalizumab therapy. Study-wide results and limits: Findings may reflect JC virus infection or just general immunocompromise.

The sequence derives from a human donor with multiple sclerosis. This rearrangement joins TRBV6-1 to TRBJ2-1, with D perhaps matching TRBD2 (6 bases). This specimen was PBMCs, taken from a patient treated with natalizumab. As DNA, the CDR3 is TGTGCCAGCAGTGAAGGACTAGAAGTCGATGAGCAGTTCTTC. It translates to CASSEGLEVDEQFF.